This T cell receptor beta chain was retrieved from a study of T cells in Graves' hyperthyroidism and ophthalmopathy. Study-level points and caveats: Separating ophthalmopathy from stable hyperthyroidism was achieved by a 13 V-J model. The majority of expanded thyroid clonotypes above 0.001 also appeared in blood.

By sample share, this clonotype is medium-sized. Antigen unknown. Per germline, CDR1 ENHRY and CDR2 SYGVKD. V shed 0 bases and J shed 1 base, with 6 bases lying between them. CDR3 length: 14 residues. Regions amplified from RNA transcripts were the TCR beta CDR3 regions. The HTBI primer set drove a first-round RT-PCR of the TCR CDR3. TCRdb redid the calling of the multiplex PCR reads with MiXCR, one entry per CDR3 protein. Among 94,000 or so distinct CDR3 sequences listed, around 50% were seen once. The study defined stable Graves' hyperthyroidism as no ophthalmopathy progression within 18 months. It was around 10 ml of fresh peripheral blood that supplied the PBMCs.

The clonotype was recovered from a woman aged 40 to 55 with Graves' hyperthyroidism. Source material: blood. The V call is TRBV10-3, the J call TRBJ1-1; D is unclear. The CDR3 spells CAISESPQNTEAFF. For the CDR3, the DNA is TGTGCCATCAGTGAGTCCCCACAGAACACTGAAGCTTTCTTT.